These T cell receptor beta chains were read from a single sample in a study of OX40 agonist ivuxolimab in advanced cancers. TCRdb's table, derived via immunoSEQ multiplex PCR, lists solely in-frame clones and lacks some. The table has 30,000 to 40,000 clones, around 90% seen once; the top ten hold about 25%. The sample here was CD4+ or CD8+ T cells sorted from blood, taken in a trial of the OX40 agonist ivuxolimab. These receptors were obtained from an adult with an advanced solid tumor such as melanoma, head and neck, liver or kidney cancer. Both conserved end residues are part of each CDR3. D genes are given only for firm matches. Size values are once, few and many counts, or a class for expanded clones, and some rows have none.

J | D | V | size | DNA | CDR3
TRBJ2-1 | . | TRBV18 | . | TGTGCCAGCTCTCCCGTGGGGATTTACAATGAGCAGTTCTTC | CASSPVGIYNEQFF
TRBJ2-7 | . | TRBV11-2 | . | TGTGCCAGCAGCTTAGGTCCAGGGCTGGGGTACGAGCAGTACTTC | CASSLGPGLGYEQYF
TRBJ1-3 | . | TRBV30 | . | TGTGCCTGGGGAAGAGGGGATCCTGGAAACACCATATATTTT | CAWGRGDPGNTIYF
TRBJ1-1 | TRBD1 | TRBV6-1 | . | TGTGCCAGCACCGAACAGGGGGCAGGAACTGAAGCTTTCTTT | CASTEQGAGTEAFF
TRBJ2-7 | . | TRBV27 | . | TGTGCCAGCAGTTTATACGGGGCCCTCGGATACGAGCAGTACTTC | CASSLYGALGYEQYF
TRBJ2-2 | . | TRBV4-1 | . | TGCGCCAGCAGCCAAGACCAGGGGACTCTAACAGGGGGGGAGCTGTTTTTT | CASSQDQGTLTGGELFF
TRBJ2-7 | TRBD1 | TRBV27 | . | TGTGCCAGCAGTTACCGTGGGACAGGGTCCCCGGAGGAGTACTTC | CASSYRGTGSPEEYF
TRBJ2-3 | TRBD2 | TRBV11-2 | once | TGTGCCAGCAGCCCACTAGCGAGGGGTCGGGATACGCAGTATTTT | CASSPLARGRDTQYF
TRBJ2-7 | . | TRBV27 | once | TGTGCCAGCAGTTTTAGTGGGACCTACGAGCAGTACTTC | CASSFSGTYEQYF
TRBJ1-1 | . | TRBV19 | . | TGTGCCAGTAGTATCCGGGGGGGCGTCACTGAAGCTTTCTTT | CASSIRGGVTEAFF
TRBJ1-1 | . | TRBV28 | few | TGTGCCAGCAGTTCTGGTTGGGGGAACACTGAAGCTTTCTTT | CASSSGWGNTEAFF
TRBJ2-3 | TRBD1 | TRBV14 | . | TGTGCCAGCAGCCATTTACAGGGGGGAATCTCAGATACGCAGTATTTT | CASSHLQGGISDTQYF
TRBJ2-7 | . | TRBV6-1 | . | TGTGCCAGCGCGATAGACTACGAGCAGTACTTC | CASAIDYEQYF
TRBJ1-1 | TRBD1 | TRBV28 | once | TGTGCCAGCAGCCTTACAGGGGGCACTGAAGCTTTCTTT | CASSLTGGTEAFF
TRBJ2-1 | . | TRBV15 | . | TGTGCCACCAATCCCTTGGGCTCCTACAATGAGCAGTTCTTC | CATNPLGSYNEQFF
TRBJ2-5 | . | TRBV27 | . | TGTGCCAGCAGTTTAGACCACGGACAGGGAGGGGAGACCCAGTACTTC | CASSLDHGQGGETQYF
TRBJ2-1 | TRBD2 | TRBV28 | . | TGTGCCAGCAGTTGGCGGGGGACCCTATACAATGAGCAGTTCTTC | CASSWRGTLYNEQFF
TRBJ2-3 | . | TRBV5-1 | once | TGCGCCAGCAGTCGTAAAGAAAGCTCTCCCACAGATACGCAGTATTTT | CASSRKESSPTDTQYF
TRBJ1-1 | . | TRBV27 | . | TGTGCCAGCAGTTTATACGGGTCTGAAGCTTTCTTT | CASSLYGSEAFF
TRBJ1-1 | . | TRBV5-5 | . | TGTGCCAGCAGCTTGGAGGGACCTGAAGCTTTCTTT | CASSLEGPEAFF
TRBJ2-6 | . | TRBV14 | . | TGTGCCAGCAGCCCAGGGGCCGGGGCCAACGTCCTGACTTTC | CASSPGAGANVLTF
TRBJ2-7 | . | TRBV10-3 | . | TGTGCCATCAGTGGGGGATGGACTTCATACGAGCAGTACTTC | CAISGGWTSYEQYF
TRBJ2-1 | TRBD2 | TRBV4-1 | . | TGCGCCAGCAGCCACCCCGGGCCGAAAAGCGGGGGGGTCGATTTTGGGCAGTTCTTC | CASSHPGPKSGGVDFGQFF
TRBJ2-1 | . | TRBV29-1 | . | TGCAGCGTTGTTGAAGCGGGTGAGCAGTTCTTC | CSVVEAGEQFF
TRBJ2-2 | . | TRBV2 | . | . | CARTGRGRWPGSCFF
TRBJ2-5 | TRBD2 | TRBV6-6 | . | TGTGCCAGCACTCTAGCGGTTCAAGAGACCCAGTACTTC | CASTLAVQETQYF
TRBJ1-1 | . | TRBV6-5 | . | TGTGCCAGCAGCCAGACGAGTTCTGAAGCTTTCTTT | CASSQTSSEAFF
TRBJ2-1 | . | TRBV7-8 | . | TGTGCCAGCAGCTTAGTCCCGGGCCGAAGTGGGCCCACTGAGCAGTTCTTC | CASSLVPGRSGPTEQFF
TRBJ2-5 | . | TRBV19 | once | TGTGCCAGTAGTATAGTTGGCAGCCAAGAGACCCAGTACTTC | CASSIVGSQETQYF
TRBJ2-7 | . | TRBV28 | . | TGTGCCAGCAGCGACGGGGGTGACGAGCAGTACTTC | CASSDGGDEQYF
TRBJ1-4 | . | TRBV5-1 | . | TGCGCCAGCAGCTTGGTAGGGGGTAATGAAAAACTGTTTTTT | CASSLVGGNEKLFF
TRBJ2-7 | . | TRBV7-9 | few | TGTGCCAGTGAGGAGGCGGGGCTCTCGTACGAGCAGTACTTC | CASEEAGLSYEQYF
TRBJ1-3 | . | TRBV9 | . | TGTGCCAGCAGCGAGGGACGATCTGGAAACACCATATATTTT | CASSEGRSGNTIYF
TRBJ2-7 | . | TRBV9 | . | TGTGCCAGCAGCGTAGGTCCAACACACACTTCCTACGAGCAGTACTTC | CASSVGPTHTSYEQYF
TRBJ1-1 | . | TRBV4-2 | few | TGTGCCAGCAGCCAAGGACTGACAGGTGGGGCTTTCTTT | CASSQGLTGGAFF
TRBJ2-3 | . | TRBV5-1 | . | TGCGCCAGCAGCTTGGGGACGGCTAGCACAGATACGCAGTATTTT | CASSLGTASTDTQYF
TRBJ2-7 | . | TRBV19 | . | TGTGCCAGTAGTATGGGTCTTTACTACGAGCAGTACTTC | CASSMGLYYEQYF